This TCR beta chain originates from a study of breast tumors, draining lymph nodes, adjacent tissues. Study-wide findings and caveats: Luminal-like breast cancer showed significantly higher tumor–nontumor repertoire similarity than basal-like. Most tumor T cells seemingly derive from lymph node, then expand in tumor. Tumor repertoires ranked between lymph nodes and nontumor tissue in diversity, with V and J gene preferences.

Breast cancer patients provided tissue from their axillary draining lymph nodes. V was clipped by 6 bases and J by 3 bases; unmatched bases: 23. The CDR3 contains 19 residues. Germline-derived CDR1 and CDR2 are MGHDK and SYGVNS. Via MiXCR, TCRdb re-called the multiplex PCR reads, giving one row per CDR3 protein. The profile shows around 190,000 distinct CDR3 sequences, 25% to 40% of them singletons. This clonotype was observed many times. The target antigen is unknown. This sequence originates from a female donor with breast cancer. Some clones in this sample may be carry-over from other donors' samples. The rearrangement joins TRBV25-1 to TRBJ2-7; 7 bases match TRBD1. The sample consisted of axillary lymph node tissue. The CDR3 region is CASRVITGDKDRVDYEQYF. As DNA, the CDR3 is TGTGCCAGCAGAGTAATTACCGGGGATAAAGACAGGGTAGACTACGAGCAGTACTTC.